Following are 18 T cell receptor beta chains from one sample sequenced in a study of cytomegalovirus exposure and HLA in healthy donors. This PCR relied on a set of 60 Vbeta primers and 13 Jbeta primers. The method was immunoSEQ multiplex PCR; TCRdb's version includes in-frame clones alone and lacks a portion of them. The data contain 100,000 to 150,000 clones, about 70% of them singletons. The sample taken for sequencing was PBMCs. All receptors come from a woman aged 60-70 years in good health and CMV-seropositive.

V usage is TRBV5-1 and J usage is TRBJ2-3; TRBD2 might be the D (5 bases). The V end was cut by 2 bases, the J end by 2 bases, with 12 bases between. CDR1 is SGHRS and CDR2 is YFSETQ in the germline V gene. The CDR3 loop spans 15 amino acids. The CDR3, as DNA: TGCGCCAGCAGCTTCCCGGACTCCGCCACAGATACGCAGTATTTT. It encodes CASSFPDSATDTQYF.

This clone was observed a handful of times. The rearrangement links TRBV6-1 to TRBJ1-1; D gene uncertain. With 7 bases removed from V and 13 bases from J, the gap between germline ends came to 19 bases. The CDR3 is made up of 12 amino acids. Germline V gene sequence: CDR1 MNHNS, CDR2 SASEGT. The CDR3 reads CASKIQMGRVFF. Here the CDR3 DNA reads TGTGCCAGCAAGATACAGATGGGGAGAGTTTTCTTT.

The CDR3 sequence: CASSYSSGKPYQPQHF. The CDR3 bases are TGTGCCAGCAGTTACTCGAGCGGCAAGCCCTATCAGCCCCAGCATTTT. The rearrangement uses TRBV6-5 and TRBJ1-5; D ambiguous. The CDR3 runs 16 residues. Germline V gene sequence: CDR1 MNHEY, CDR2 SVGAGI. Trimming left V 0 bases short and J 5 bases short, with 14 bases between.

To note about this clone: Different DNA sequences within this sample yield the same CDR3. V is TRBV7-8 and J is TRBJ2-7; TRBD1 is a possible D gene (5 bases). The CDR3 totals 14 residues. Germline V CDR1 and CDR2: SGHVS, FQNEAQ. The ends were cut back, 3 bases at V and 4 bases at J, with 13 bases in the middle. CDR3 DNA: TGTGCCAGCAGCTTTGACAGCCTCTCATACGAGCAGTACTTC. Encoded protein: CASSFDSLSYEQYF.

This clone was seen just once. The rearrangement links TRBV11-2 to TRBJ2-7; no firm D call. The ends were cut back, 5 bases at V and 0 bases at J, with 8 bases in the middle. CDR1 is SGHAT and CDR2 is FQNNGV in the germline V gene. The CDR3 is 13 amino acids. The CDR3 region is CASSEIASYEQYF. The CDR3 bases are TGTGCCAGCAGCGAGATCGCCTCCTACGAGCAGTACTTC.

The chain couples TRBV6-6 to TRBJ2-1; 11 bases are shared with TRBD1. J gave up 3 bases and V 6 bases, and 4 bases lay outside the gene matches. The CDR3 is made up of 15 amino acids. Germline lookup yields CDR1 MNHNY and CDR2 SVGAGI (reference sequence). CDR3 sequence: CASRSGQGDYNEQFF. The CDR3 bases are TGTGCCAGCAGGTCGGGACAGGGGGACTACAATGAGCAGTTCTTC.

Only a few counts were recorded for this clone. The rearrangement links TRBV5-6 to TRBJ2-7; a weak D match, TRBD2 (6 bases). Germline CDR1 SGHDT, CDR2 YYEEEE. The CDR3 totals 15 residues. Trimming pared 0 bases from V and 0 bases from J, leaving 10 bases between. CDR3 loop: CASSLGGALSYEQYF. CDR3 sequence (DNA): TGTGCCAGCAGCTTGGGCGGGGCGCTCTCCTACGAGCAGTACTTC.

The chain employs TRBV6-1 and TRBJ2-5; D is unclear. The CDR3 is 13 residues long. Germline assignment: CDR1 MNHNS and CDR2 SASEGT. V lost 4 bases, J lost 5 bases, and 11 bases lay in between. This chain's CDR3 is CASSVTAGETQYF. The CDR3 DNA is TGTGCCAGCAGTGTCACAGCTGGGGAGACCCAGTACTTC.

The genes are TRBV5-1 and TRBJ2-1, with D maybe TRBD1 (5 bases). The germline V and J ends were trimmed by 4 bases and 7 bases, with 15 bases remaining between them. Germline V gene lookup returns CDR1 SGHRS and CDR2 YFSETQ. This CDR3 contains 14 residues. CDR3 loop: CASSAIPPGNEQFF. For the CDR3, the DNA is TGCGCCAGCAGCGCCATACCTCCAGGGAATGAGCAGTTCTTC.

The rearrangement uses TRBV6-6 and TRBJ2-1; 11 bases align to TRBD2. Trimming took 6 bases from V and 6 from J; bases not matched to a gene: 10. Germline V gene sequence: CDR1 MNHNY, CDR2 SVGAGI (reference sequence). CDR3 length: 16 residues. The CDR3, as DNA: TGTGCCAGCAGCCAGATTACTAGCGGGGGACCCAATGAGCAGTTCTTC. Protein: CASSQITSGGPNEQFF.

V usage is TRBV2 and J usage is TRBJ1-5; 9 nucleotides line up with TRBD1. With 4 bases clipped from V and 4 bases from J, the junction kept 5 bases outside the gene matches. The CDR3 covers 15 residues. The germline V gene encodes CDR1 SNHLY and CDR2 FYNNEI. CDR3 nucleotide sequence: TGTGCCAGCAGTGTGCAGGGACAGGGAAATCAGCCCCAGCATTTT. Protein product: CASSVQGQGNQPQHF.

This clone was counted only a few times. The chain combines TRBV5-1 with TRBJ1-2, with 10 bases that match TRBD1. The V segment lost 4 bases and the J segment 2 bases; nucleotides outside the gene matches: 8. The CDR3 has 16 amino acids. Germline values: CDR1 SGHRS, CDR2 YFSETQ. The CDR3 coding sequence is TGCGCCAGCAGCGCCGGGACAGGGGCTTCAAACTATGGCTACACCTTC. It specifies CASSAGTGASNYGYTF.

The gene calls are TRBV5-1 and TRBJ2-2, with 7 bases lining up with TRBD1. After removal of 5 bases from V and 0 bases from J, the junction contained 7 bases not matched to a gene. Germline V lookup: CDR1 SGHRS, CDR2 YFSETQ. The CDR3 loop spans 16 amino acids. The DNA for the CDR3 is TGCGCCAGCAGAAAATCCGGGACAGCGAACACCGGGGAGCTGTTTTTT. Its translation: CASRKSGTANTGELFF.

This clone was detected a few times. The V gene is TRBV9, the J gene TRBJ1-1; no definite D call. Germline V gene sequence: CDR1 SGDLS, CDR2 YYNGEE. Trimming removed 3 bases at V and 1 base at J, with 13 bases between. The CDR3 has 15 residues. The CDR3 is CASSATPDKNTEAFF. The CDR3 DNA is TGTGCCAGCAGCGCTACCCCAGACAAGAACACTGAAGCTTTCTTT.

The V gene is TRBV5-1, the J gene TRBJ2-7, with TRBD1 identical over 10 bases. The CDR3 extends over 14 amino acids. J lost 4 bases, V lost 4 bases, and 5 bases had no gene match. Germline values: CDR1 SGHRS, CDR2 YFSETQ. DNA of the CDR3: TGCGCCAGCAGCAGCGGGACAGGGGATTACGAGCAGTACTTC. This codes for CASSSGTGDYEQYF.

The V and J genes are TRBV11-2 and TRBJ2-7; possible D gene TRBD1, 6 bases. Trimming cost V 4 bases and J 4 bases, with 14 bases left between them. Germline lookup yields CDR1 SGHAT and CDR2 FQNNGV. The CDR3 is made up of 14 amino acids. The CDR3 protein is CASSSLTGPYEQYF. CDR3 nucleotide sequence: TGTGCCAGCAGCTCCCTAACAGGGCCTTACGAGCAGTACTTC.

The rearrangement joins TRBV5-6 to TRBJ1-6; TRBD1 matches at 8 bases. This CDR3 contains 14 residues. With V trimmed by 4 bases and J by 19 bases, 16 bases remained unmatched. CDR1 SGHDT and CDR2 YYEEEE come from the germline V gene. The CDR3 region is CASSDPGQAGRLHF. CDR3 coding DNA: TGTGCCAGCAGCGATCCGGGACAGGCAGGGAGGCTGCACTTT.

The chain recombines TRBV4-1 with TRBJ1-2; perhaps TRBD1 as D (6 bases). Between the trimmed V and J ends, which lost 1 base and 3 bases, there was a span of 15 bases. This CDR3 comprises 16 residues. The germline V gene encodes CDR1 MGHRA and CDR2 YSYEKL. The CDR3, as DNA: TGCGCCAGCAGCCAAGGGGGGCGGGCCGCCGACTATGGCTACACCTTC. Translated, it gives CASSQGGRAADYGYTF.